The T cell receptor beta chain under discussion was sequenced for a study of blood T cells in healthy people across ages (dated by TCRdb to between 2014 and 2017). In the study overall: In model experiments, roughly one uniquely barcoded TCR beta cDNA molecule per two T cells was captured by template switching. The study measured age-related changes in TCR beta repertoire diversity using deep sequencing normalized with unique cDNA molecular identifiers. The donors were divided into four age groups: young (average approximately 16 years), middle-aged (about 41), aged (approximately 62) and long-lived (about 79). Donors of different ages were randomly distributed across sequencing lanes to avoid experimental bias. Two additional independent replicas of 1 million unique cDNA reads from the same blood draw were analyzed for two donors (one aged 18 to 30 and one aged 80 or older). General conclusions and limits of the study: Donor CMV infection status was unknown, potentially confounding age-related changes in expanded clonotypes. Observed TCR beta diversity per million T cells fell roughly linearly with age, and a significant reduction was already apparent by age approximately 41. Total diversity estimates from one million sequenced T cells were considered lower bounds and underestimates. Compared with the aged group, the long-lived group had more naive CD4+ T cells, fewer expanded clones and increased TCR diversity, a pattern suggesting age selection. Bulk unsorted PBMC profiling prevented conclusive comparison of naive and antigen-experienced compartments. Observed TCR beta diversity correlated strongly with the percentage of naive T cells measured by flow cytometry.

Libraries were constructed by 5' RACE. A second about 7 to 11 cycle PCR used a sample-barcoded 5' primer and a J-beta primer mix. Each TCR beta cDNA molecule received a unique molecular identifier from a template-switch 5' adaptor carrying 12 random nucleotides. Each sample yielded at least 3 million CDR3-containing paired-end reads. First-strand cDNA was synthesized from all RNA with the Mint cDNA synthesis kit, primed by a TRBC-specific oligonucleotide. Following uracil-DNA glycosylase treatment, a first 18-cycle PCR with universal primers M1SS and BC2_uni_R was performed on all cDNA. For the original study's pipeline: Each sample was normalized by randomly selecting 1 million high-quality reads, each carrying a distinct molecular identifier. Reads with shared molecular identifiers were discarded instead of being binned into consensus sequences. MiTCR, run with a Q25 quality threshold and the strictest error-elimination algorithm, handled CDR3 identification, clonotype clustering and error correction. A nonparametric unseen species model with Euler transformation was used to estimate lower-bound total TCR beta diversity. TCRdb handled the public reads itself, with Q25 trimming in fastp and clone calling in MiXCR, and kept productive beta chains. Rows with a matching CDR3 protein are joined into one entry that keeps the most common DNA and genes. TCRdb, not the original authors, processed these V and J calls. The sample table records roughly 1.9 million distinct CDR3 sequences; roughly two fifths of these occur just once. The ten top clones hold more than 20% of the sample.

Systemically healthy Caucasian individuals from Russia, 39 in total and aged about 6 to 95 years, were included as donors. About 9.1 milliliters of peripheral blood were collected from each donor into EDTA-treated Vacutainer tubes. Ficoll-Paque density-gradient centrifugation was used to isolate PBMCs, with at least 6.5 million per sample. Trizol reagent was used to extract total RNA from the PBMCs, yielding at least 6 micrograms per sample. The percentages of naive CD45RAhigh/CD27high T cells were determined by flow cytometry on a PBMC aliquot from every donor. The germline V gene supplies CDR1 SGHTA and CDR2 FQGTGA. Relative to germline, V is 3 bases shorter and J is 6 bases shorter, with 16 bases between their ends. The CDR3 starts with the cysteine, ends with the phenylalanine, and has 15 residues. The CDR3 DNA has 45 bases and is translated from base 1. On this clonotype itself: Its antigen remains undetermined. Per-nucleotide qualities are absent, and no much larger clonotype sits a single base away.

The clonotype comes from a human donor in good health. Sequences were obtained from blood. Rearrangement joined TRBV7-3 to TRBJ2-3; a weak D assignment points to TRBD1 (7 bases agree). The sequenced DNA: TGTGCCAGCAGCTTGGGGGGAGGAGGGGGCGATACGCAGTATTTT. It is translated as CASSLGGGGGDTQYF. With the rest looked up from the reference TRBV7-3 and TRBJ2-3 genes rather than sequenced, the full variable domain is GAGVSQTPSNKVTEKGKYVELRCDPISGHTALYWYRQSLGQGPEFLIYFQGTGAADDSGLPNDRFFAVRPEGSVSTLKIQRTERGDSAVYLCASSLGGGGGDTQYFGPGTRLTVL.